The sequence of this T cell receptor (beta chain) was determined in a study of blood T cell repertoires in COVID-19. Whole-study context: COVID-19 samples collected from the United States, Italy and Spain covered acute and convalescent phases.

There are a few counts of this clone. Under the authors' procedure: Amplification with reference gene primers provided the estimates of nucleated cell counts. Assay used: immunoSEQ multiplex PCR; TCRdb lists only in-frame clones, some missing. The D gene and trimming were derived from the DNA, and the V and J assignments and clone size from that table. The table includes around 81,000 clones, 88% detected once. Germline CDR1 MNHEY, CDR2 SVGAGI. CDR3 size: 15 residues. The J segment lost 8 bases and the V segment lost 6 bases, leaving 12 bases of the junction unmatched. The source of this sequence is a man between 65 and 85 years old with acute or convalescent COVID-19. The J gene is TRBJ2-1, the V gene TRBV6-5, with 8 bases fitting TRBD1. Sequenced material: peripheral blood. The CDR3 protein is CASRDRVGAEDEQFF. The CDR3 coding sequence is TGTGCCAGCAGGGACAGGGTTGGGGCCGAGGATGAGCAGTTCTTC.